These 25 T cell receptor beta chains were sequenced from one sample in a study of control samples from healthy donors and cancer patients. Measured with immunoSEQ multiplex PCR; TCRdb has only the in-frame clones, and not every one. This table holds about 98,000 clones, roughly 86% found once. Sequencing was carried out using blood. All receptors come from a man aged 55 to 69 in good health.

V and J are TRBV30 and TRBJ1-2, with 7 bases lining up with TRBD1. Germline CDR1 reads GTSNPN; CDR2 reads SVGIG (reference sequence). Germline trimming cut 5 bases from V and 6 bases from J; bases unmatched to any gene: 9. This CDR3 spans 13 amino acids. CDR3 nucleotides: TGTGCCTGGTCCATCCAAGGGGGCAATGGCTACACCTTC. Its translation: CAWSIQGGNGYTF. Together with reference TRBV30 and TRBJ1-2, the CDR3 gives the full variable domain: SQTIHQWPATLVQPVGSPLSLECTVEGTSNPNLYWYRQAAGRGLQLLFYSVGIGQISSEVPQNLSASRPQDRQFILSSKKLLLSDSGFYLCAWSIQGGNGYTFGSGTRLTVV.

A few counts support this clone. J is TRBJ1-1 and V is TRBV30, with D uncertain. The CDR3 consists of 11 residues. Germline V gives CDR1 GTSNPN, CDR2 SVGIG (reference sequence). CDR3 amino acids: CAFNMNTEAFF. The CDR3 coding sequence is TGTGCTTTTAACATGAACACTGAAGCTTTCTTT. The whole variable domain, filled in from reference TRBV30 and TRBJ1-1, reads SQTIHQWPATLVQPVGSPLSLECTVEGTSNPNLYWYRQAAGRGLQLLFYSVGIGQISSEVPQNLSASRPQDRQFILSSKKLLLSDSGFYLCAFNMNTEAFFGQGTRLTVV.

V is TRBV5-1 and J is TRBJ2-1; TRBD2 matches 7 bases. With V trimmed by 4 bases and J by 5 bases, 12 bases remained unmatched. This CDR3 is built from 16 residues. Germline V gene lookup returns CDR1 SGHRS and CDR2 YFSETQ. The CDR3 here is CASSPSYGGFDNEQFF. DNA of the CDR3: TGCGCCAGCAGCCCATCTTACGGGGGGTTTGACAATGAGCAGTTCTTC.

The chain recombines TRBV4-1 with TRBJ2-1; 9 bases map to TRBD2. The ends lost 1 base at V and 2 bases at J; junction bases unmatched: 6. The V gene's germline CDR1 is MGHRA and CDR2 YSYEKL. This CDR3 is 17 amino acids long. In DNA, the CDR3 is TGCGCCAGCAGCCAAGCCCCCCCTAGCGGGGCCTACAATGAGCAGTTCTTC. This encodes CASSQAPPSGAYNEQFF.

The chain uses TRBV5-1 and TRBJ2-3; 7 bases match TRBD1. V trimming: 1 base; J trimming: 3 bases; junction bases outside the gene matches: 8. Germline V gene lookup returns CDR1 SGHRS and CDR2 YFSETQ. The CDR3 runs to 16 residues. In DNA form, the CDR3 reads TGCGCCAGCAGCTTGAGGTGGGGACAGCGGACAGATACGCAGTATTTT. This codes for CASSLRWGQRTDTQYF.

V is TRBV28 and J is TRBJ2-5; D might be TRBD1 or TRBD2, each matching 5 bases. The CDR3 has 13 residues. In germline, CDR1 is MDHEN, CDR2 SYDVKM. V lost 2 bases and J lost 6, with 10 bases in between. The CDR3 nucleotides read TGTGCCAGCAGTTTACAGGGACGGCAGACCCAGTACTTC. Its protein product is CASSLQGRQTQYF. Full variable domain (rest looked up from reference TRBV28 and TRBJ2-5): DVKVTQSSRYLVKRTGEKVFLECVQDMDHENMFWYRQDPGLGLRLIYFSYDVKMKEKGDIPEGYSVSREKKERFSLILESASTNQTSMYLCASSLQGRQTQYFGPGTRLLVL.

This chain connects TRBV19 to TRBJ1-1; no reliable D call. The CDR3 has 11 amino acids. The germline V and J ends were trimmed by 4 bases and 3 bases, with 3 bases remaining between them. Germline-derived CDR1 and CDR2 are LNHDA and SQIVND (reference sequence). The CDR3 sequence is CASSRYTEAFF. CDR3 sequence (DNA): TGTGCCAGTAGTAGGTACACTGAAGCTTTCTTT.

This clone has just a few counts. The chain links TRBV10-3 to TRBJ2-7; perhaps TRBD1 as D (6 bases). This CDR3 region has 14 residues. The germline gives CDR1 ENHRY, CDR2 SYGVKD. V lost 4 bases, J lost 0 bases, and 10 bases lay in between. The CDR3 DNA follows: TGTGCCATCAGTGGCGGACAGATCTCCTACGAGCAGTACTTC. This gives the protein CAISGGQISYEQYF.

The rearrangement uses TRBV30 and TRBJ2-3, with D maybe TRBD2 (5 bases). The CDR3 has 12 amino acids. Trimming cost V 5 bases and J 9 bases, with 15 bases left between them. CDR1 is GTSNPN, CDR2 SVGIG, per germline (reference sequence). CDR3 protein: CAWALWETTQYF. CDR3 coding DNA: TGTGCCTGGGCCCTTTGGGAGACCACGCAGTATTTT.

V and J are TRBV5-6 and TRBJ1-5, with a weak D call TRBD1 (6 bases). Germline V gene sequence: CDR1 SGHDT, CDR2 YYEEEE. CDR3 length equals 16 residues. The ends were cut back, 1 base at V and 0 bases at J, with 11 bases in the middle. The DNA of the CDR3 is TGTGCCAGCAGCTTGAGAGGAGGGGGTAGCAATCAGCCCCAGCATTTT. Translating it yields CASSLRGGGSNQPQHF.

The genes are TRBV27 and TRBJ2-7; 8 bases match TRBD1. V lost 4 bases, J lost 6 bases, and 5 bases stayed unmatched. CDR1 and CDR2 from the germline V gene are MNHEY and SMNVEV (reference sequence). The CDR3 extends over 13 amino acids. DNA for the CDR3: TGTGCCAGCAGTTGGGCAACAGGGGGCGAGCAGTACTTC. This gives the protein CASSWATGGEQYF.

The J gene is TRBJ2-5, the V gene TRBV11-2, with D tentatively TRBD1 or TRBD2 (6 bases each). Germline lookup yields CDR1 SGHAT and CDR2 FQNNGV. CDR3 size: 13 residues. V was cut by 7 bases and J by 5 bases, with 14 bases left in between. The chain's CDR3 is CASTLGGRETQYF. As DNA, the CDR3 is TGTGCCAGCACCCTGGGGGGCAGGGAGACCCAGTACTTC.

A note on this clone: Other DNA sequences within the sample encode an identical CDR3. The chain recombines TRBV4-1 with TRBJ1-1; D possibly corresponds to TRBD1 (5 bases). The ends were cut back, 0 bases at V and 1 base at J, with 9 bases in the middle. Germline values: CDR1 MGHRA, CDR2 YSYEKL. This CDR3 has 15 residues. The CDR3 is CASSQEGGRNTEAFF. The CDR3 DNA is TGCGCCAGCAGCCAAGAGGGGGGGAGGAACACTGAAGCTTTCTTT.

The genes are TRBV9 and TRBJ2-2, with D tentatively TRBD2 (6 bases). The CDR3 runs to 16 residues. V lost 3 bases and J lost 6, with 18 bases in between. Germline CDR1 and CDR2: SGDLS and YYNGEE. CDR3 nucleotide sequence: TGTGCCAGCAGCGACTGGCCACGACTAGGGCCCGGGGAGCTGTTTTTT. Protein product: CASSDWPRLGPGELFF.

The chain carries TRBV2 and TRBJ1-2, with D unresolved. V was shortened by 5 bases and J by 4 bases, with 17 bases between the two germline ends. From germline, CDR1 is SNHLY and CDR2 FYNNEI. The CDR3 consists of 15 residues. Written as DNA, the CDR3 is TGTGCCAGCAGTATGGCGGTGACCCAAAGCTATGGCTACACCTTC. Translation: CASSMAVTQSYGYTF.

The chain links TRBV6-5 to TRBJ1-1; D is uncertain. The V end lost 8 bases, the J end lost 0 bases, and 10 bases lay between the germline ends. The CDR3 extends over 13 amino acids. CDR1 and CDR2 (germline): MNHEY, SVGAGI. The CDR3, as DNA: TGTGCCAGCTCCGGTACAGTGAACACTGAAGCTTTCTTT. It yields the protein CASSGTVNTEAFF.

The V and J genes are TRBV11-2 and TRBJ1-1; D is uncertain. Looked up from germline, CDR1 is SGHAT and CDR2 is FQNNGV. The length of the CDR3 is 14 residues. Deletions cut 5 bases from V and 1 base from J, with 11 bases between. CDR3 residues: CASSPRLGNTEAFF. The DNA of the CDR3 is TGTGCCAGCAGCCCGAGGTTGGGGAACACTGAAGCTTTCTTT.

The V and J genes are TRBV3-1 (or the pseudogene TRBV3-2) and TRBJ2-6, with D possibly TRBD2 on 5 matching bases. The CDR3 has 16 amino acids. CDR1 LGHDT and CDR2 YNNKEL come from the germline V gene (reference sequence). V lost 4 bases, J lost 2 bases, and 12 bases lay in between. CDR3 DNA sequence: TGTGCCAGCAGCCCCGACCCCGGGGCTGGGGCCAACGTCCTGACTTTC. Translated, it gives CASSPDPGAGANVLTF.

This clone was seen only once. CDR3 DNA: TGTGCCAGCAGTGACGTTGAAAAACTGTTTTTT. Translation gives CASSDVEKLFF. The rearrangement uses TRBV2 and TRBJ1-4, with D unclear. The germline CDR1 and CDR2 sequences are SNHLY and FYNNEI. The CDR3 has 11 residues. The V and J ends lost 3 bases and 7 bases respectively, with 3 bases between them.

The chain employs TRBV27 and TRBJ2-5, with 13 positions matching TRBD2. V was pared by 5 bases and J by 2 bases, with 8 bases of the junction left unmatched. CDR3 length: 17 residues. Germline loops: CDR1 MNHEY, CDR2 SMNVEV (reference sequence). Here the CDR3 DNA reads TGTGCCAGCAGTCCTCTAGGACTAGCGGGAGATCAAGAGACCCAGTACTTC. It yields the protein CASSPLGLAGDQETQYF.

The V call is TRBV9, the J call TRBJ2-1; D tentatively fits TRBD1 or TRBD2 (6 bases each). Looked up from germline, CDR1 is SGDLS and CDR2 is YYNGEE. Trimming cost V 3 bases and J 5 bases, with 12 bases left between them. The CDR3 sequence is 14 residues long. CDR3 sequence reads: CASSDSGAHNEQFF. The DNA for the CDR3 is TGTGCCAGCAGCGATTCGGGGGCGCACAATGAGCAGTTCTTC.

V and J are TRBV7-9 and TRBJ1-2; 7 bases agree with TRBD1. CDR1 is SEHNR, CDR2 FQNEAQ, per germline (reference sequence). The ends lost 5 bases at V and 8 bases at J; junction bases unmatched: 17. CDR3 length: 16 residues. CDR3 bases: TGTGCCAGCAGCCAATACTCGGACAGGCTGGGACACGGCTACACCTTC. Its protein product is CASSQYSDRLGHGYTF.

This clone was observed a few times. The chain links TRBV10-1 to TRBJ2-5; D gene unclear. The V and J ends lost 6 bases and 3 bases respectively, with 20 bases between them. The CDR3 spans 16 residues. Germline values: CDR1 WNHNN, CDR2 SYGVQD (reference sequence). This chain's CDR3 is CASSAPTESVKETQYF. CDR3 DNA sequence: TGCGCCAGCAGCGCCCCGACGGAAAGTGTGAAAGAGACCCAGTACTTC.

This chain links TRBV15 with TRBJ1-4; D gene uncertain. V dropped 0 bases and J dropped 8 bases, with 10 bases sitting between them. CDR1 LNHNV and CDR2 YYDKDF come from the germline V gene (reference sequence). This CDR3 has 14 residues. CDR3 sequence: CATSRESQAEKLFF. CDR3 sequence (DNA): TGTGCCACCAGCAGAGAGAGCCAGGCGGAAAAACTGTTTTTT.

The chain uses TRBV5-8 and TRBJ2-2, with D possibly matching TRBD2 (6 bases). CDR1 and CDR2 from the germline V gene are SGHTS and YDEGEE. V was pared by 3 bases and J by 6 bases, with 9 bases between. This CDR3 is built from 13 residues. CDR3 DNA sequence: TGTGCCAGCAGCTGGACTATCCCCGGGGAGCTGTTTTTT. Translating gives CASSWTIPGELFF.